This T cell receptor (beta chain) was identified in a study of T cells after yellow fever vaccination. Turning to the study itself: SMART-Seq v4 Ultra Low Input handled preparation of low-cell-number fractions. Overall study results and limits: Among primary-vaccination clones, most reappeared after the booster, at approximately 96% for CD4 and roughly 90% for CD8.

V gave up 4 bases and J gave up 6 bases, with 6 bases separating them. The length of the CDR3 is 11 residues. The germline V gene encodes CDR1 SQVTM and CDR2 ANQGSEA. Template-switching 5'RACE yielded the TCR cDNA; a universal primer site and UMIs were added in the process. TCRdb used MiXCR to reprocess the 5' RACE reads, holding one entry per CDR3 protein. The data hold approximately 550,000 distinct CDR3 sequences, with 15% to 20% observed a single time. As for this clonotype: Its target is unknown.

The TCR was taken from a man aged 30 to 45 who received the YFV17D yellow fever vaccine. The source material was PBMCs, sampled 15 days after the yellow fever booster vaccination. V gene TRBV29-1 combines with J gene TRBJ1-4; D gene ambiguous. DNA of the CDR3: TGCAGCGTTGGGGTTGATGAAAAACTGTTTTTT. The encoded protein is CSVGVDEKLFF. Variable domain in full (rest from reference TRBV29-1 and TRBJ1-4): SAVISQKPSRDICQRGTSLTIQCQVDSQVTMMFWYRQQPGQSLTLIATANQGSEATYESGFVIDKFPISRPNLTFSTLTVSNMSPEDSSIYLCSVGVDEKLFFGSGTQLSVL.